A single sample gave rise to the 23 T cell receptor beta chains below, sequenced in a study of T-cell memory formation after mild COVID-19. TCRdb called the 5' RACE reads again in MiXCR, with one record for every CDR3 protein. Among 500,000 to 650,000 distinct CDR3 sequences, about a fifth were seen once, and the ten largest hold around 9.2%. The sequenced material came from PBMCs or a T cell subset sorted from them (not recorded which). Receptors originate from an adult woman who had mild COVID-19 (a few samples of this study predate the infection). Cell type and time point are not known.

This clonotype was counted a few times. The chain links TRBV2 to TRBJ2-2, with a tentative D call TRBD2 (6 bases). Between the trimmed V and J ends, which lost 2 bases and 7 bases, there was a span of 17 bases. Germline CDR1 reads SNHLY; CDR2 reads FYNNEI. The CDR3 consists of 16 residues. This CDR3 reads CASSEQDLALGGELFF. The CDR3 DNA sequence: TGTGCCAGCAGTGAACAGGACCTAGCGTTAGGCGGGGAGCTGTTTTTT.

The chain recombines TRBV5-4 with TRBJ1-1; maybe TRBD1 (6 bases). The germline CDR1 and CDR2 sequences are SGHNT and YYREEE (reference sequence). The CDR3 runs 14 residues. V was pared by 4 bases and J by 6 bases, with 16 bases between. DNA of the CDR3: TGTGCCAGCAGCCGGGGCAGGGGATACCCTGAAGCTTTCTTT. It codes for CASSRGRGYPEAFF.

This clonotype showed up just a few times. The chain links TRBV4-1 to TRBJ2-6, with TRBD1 identical over 11 bases. The CDR3 contains 17 residues. Germline CDR1 reads MGHRA; CDR2 reads YSYEKL. J gave up 3 bases and V 4 bases, and 5 bases lay outside the gene matches. The CDR3 bases are TGCGCCAGCAGCCTTGGACAGGGGGCGTATGGGGCCAACGTCCTGACTTTC. It translates to CASSLGQGAYGANVLTF.

This clonotype was detected a few times. The J gene is TRBJ2-1, the V gene TRBV5-1; 8 bases match TRBD2. Germline assignment: CDR1 SGHRS and CDR2 YFSETQ. The CDR3 runs 15 residues. The J segment lost 9 bases and the V segment lost 3 bases, leaving 11 bases of the junction unmatched. CDR3 region: CASSSDRGTSFEQFF. The CDR3 region has the DNA TGCGCCAGCAGCTCAGACCGTGGGACTAGTTTTGAGCAGTTCTTC.

The V call is TRBV20-1, the J call TRBJ2-1; D uncertain. The CDR3 contains 11 residues. V lost 8 bases, J lost 7 bases, and 12 bases lay in between. Germline V CDR1 and CDR2: DFQATT, SNEGSKA (reference sequence). CDR3 DNA sequence: TGCAGTCCCTACTCCAAGAATGAGCAGTTCTTC. Translated: CSPYSKNEQFF.

This clonotype showed up many times. V is TRBV19 and J is TRBJ2-3; possibly TRBD1 for D (6 bases). CDR3 length equals 15 residues. In germline, CDR1 is LNHDA, CDR2 SQIVND (reference sequence). Trimming shortened V by 7 bases and J by 4 bases, and 18 bases separated the two germline ends. In nucleotides, the CDR3 is TGTGCCAGTACTCAACTAGGGACACCGTCAGATACGCAGTATTTT. Protein: CASTQLGTPSDTQYF.

V is TRBV10-2 and J is TRBJ2-5, with 8 bases aligning to TRBD1. The CDR3 length is 14 residues. The germline V gene encodes CDR1 WSHSY and CDR2 SAAADI. Unmatched junction bases numbered 4, after V lost 6 bases and J lost 1 base. Written as DNA, the CDR3 is TGCGCCAGCAGAAAAACAGGGGGCCAAGAGACCCAGTACTTC. It is translated as CASRKTGGQETQYF.

This clonotype has only a few counts. This CDR3 reads CATSDPLSEVFF. DNA for the CDR3: TGTGCCACCAGTGACCCCCTTAGTGAAGTCTTCTTT. The chain is built from TRBV24-1 and TRBJ1-1; D uncertain. In germline, CDR1 is KGHDR, CDR2 SFDVKD. There are 12 residues in the CDR3. The germline V and J ends were trimmed by 4 bases and 14 bases, with 16 bases remaining between them.

There are a few counts of this clonotype. The chain combines TRBV18 with TRBJ1-1, with D unresolved. Germline V gene lookup returns CDR1 KGHSH and CDR2 LQKENI. Trimming pared 3 bases from V and 3 bases from J, leaving 14 bases between. The CDR3 is made up of 15 amino acids. CDR3 bases: TGTGCCAGCTCACCCACCTTGATGTTAGACACTGAAGCTTTCTTT. As protein: CASSPTLMLDTEAFF.

The J gene is TRBJ2-1, the V gene TRBV6-5, with 9 bases that match TRBD2. The CDR3 spans 15 residues. CDR1 is MNHEY, CDR2 SVGAGI, per germline. J gave up 7 bases and V 4 bases, and 8 bases lay outside the gene matches. CDR3 loop: CASSSSGLAQNEQFF. The DNA of the CDR3 is TGTGCCAGCAGTTCCTCCGGACTAGCGCAGAATGAGCAGTTCTTC.

This clonotype appeared a few times. This chain connects TRBV5-5 to TRBJ1-1; 7 bases agree with TRBD1. The CDR3 totals 15 residues. Looked up from germline, CDR1 is SGHKS and CDR2 is YYEKEE (reference sequence). The V segment lost 0 bases and the J segment 1 base; nucleotides outside the gene matches: 3. The CDR3 protein is CASSLDRGWNTEAFF. DNA for the CDR3: TGTGCCAGCAGCTTGGACAGGGGCTGGAACACTGAAGCTTTCTTT.

The V gene is TRBV7-8, the J gene TRBJ2-3; D might be TRBD2 (6 bases). The CDR3 loop spans 15 amino acids. Germline loops: CDR1 SGHVS, CDR2 FQNEAQ. Trimming left V 3 bases short and J 3 bases short, with 13 bases between. The CDR3 is CASSFGRFGTDTQYF. As DNA, the CDR3 is TGTGCCAGCAGCTTCGGGAGATTTGGTACAGATACGCAGTATTTT.

The chain uses TRBV10-3 and TRBJ1-1; D is unclear. CDR1 ENHRY and CDR2 SYGVKD come from the germline V gene. There are 12 residues in the CDR3. Trimming cost V 3 bases and J 8 bases, with 10 bases left between them. CDR3: CAISDLVSEAFF. Here the CDR3 DNA reads TGTGCCATCAGTGATTTAGTCAGCGAAGCTTTCTTT.

V and J are TRBV7-6 and TRBJ1-2; D is unclear. V was shortened by 2 bases and J by 5 bases, with 12 bases between the two germline ends. This CDR3 contains 14 residues. Germline V lookup: CDR1 SGHVS, CDR2 FNYEAQ. This CDR3 reads CASSLFEGLYGYTF. CDR3 in DNA: TGTGCCAGCAGCTTATTTGAAGGACTGTATGGCTACACCTTC.

This clonotype has more than one count but fewer than ten. The gene calls are TRBV7-9 and TRBJ2-7; 10 bases fit TRBD1. This CDR3 is 17 amino acids long. The ends lost 3 bases at V and 1 base at J; junction bases unmatched: 9. Germline V CDR1 and CDR2: SEHNR, FQNEAQ (reference sequence). CDR3 amino acids: CASSLTGTGDSSYEQYF. For the CDR3, the DNA is TGTGCCAGCAGCTTGACCGGGACAGGGGACTCTTCCTACGAGCAGTACTTC.

This clonotype was counted ten times or more. This rearrangement joins TRBV12-3 or TRBV12-4 to TRBJ2-7, with a weak D call TRBD1 (6 bases). V shed 3 bases and J shed 1 base, with 7 bases lying between them. The CDR3 has 13 residues. CDR3 coding DNA: TGTGCCAGCAGTTTCGACAGGTCCTACGAGCAGTACTTC. This encodes CASSFDRSYEQYF.

This clonotype was recorded a few times. The genes are TRBV16 and TRBJ2-1; D is uncertain. Germline assignment: CDR1 KGHSY and CDR2 FQNENV. This CDR3 contains 17 residues. Deletions cut 2 bases from V and 5 bases from J, with 19 bases between. The CDR3 nucleotides are TGTGCCAGCAGCCAAAAGGGATCAATGCCGTATCACAATGAGCAGTTCTTC. Encoded protein: CASSQKGSMPYHNEQFF.

This chain uses TRBV11-2 with TRBJ2-7; 9 bases align to TRBD1. Losses at the gene ends were 2 bases for V and 1 base for J; bases not matched to a gene: 6. CDR1 is SGHAT, CDR2 FQNNGV, per germline. There are 16 residues in the CDR3. CDR3 sequence reads: CASSLSGQGLSYEQYF. The CDR3, as DNA: TGTGCCAGCAGCTTATCAGGACAGGGGTTGTCCTACGAGCAGTACTTC.

The gene calls are TRBV30 and TRBJ2-3; TRBD2 matches at 8 bases. Unmatched junction bases numbered 16, after V lost 2 bases and J lost 6 bases. Germline CDR1 reads GTSNPN; CDR2 reads SVGIG (reference sequence). There are 17 residues in the CDR3. CDR3 loop: CAWSLSKAGALRDTQYF. CDR3 bases: TGTGCCTGGAGTCTTTCAAAAGCGGGGGCGCTTAGGGATACGCAGTATTTT.

The rearrangement links TRBV5-5 to TRBJ2-2; the D is unclear. V was trimmed by 3 bases and J by 0 bases, leaving 18 bases between them. In germline, CDR1 is SGHKS, CDR2 YYEKEE (reference sequence). This CDR3 comprises 18 residues. CDR3 coding DNA: TGTGCCAGCAGCTCCGGCCGGAACAGAGCTGCGAACACCGGGGAGCTGTTTTTT. This gives the protein CASSSGRNRAANTGELFF.

The sample holds a few counts of this clonotype. The chain recombines TRBV5-1 with TRBJ2-7, with TRBD2 as a possible D gene (6 bases). V was clipped by 6 bases and J by 0 bases, with 13 bases between them. Germline assignment: CDR1 SGHRS and CDR2 YFSETQ. This CDR3 has 14 amino acids. The CDR3, as DNA: TGCGCCAGCAAGTCTCTAGCGAGCTCCTACGAGCAGTACTTC. Its translation is CASKSLASSYEQYF. Based on the CDR3 plus reference TRBV5-1 and TRBJ2-7, the full variable domain is KAGVTQTPRYLIKTRGQQVTLSCSPISGHRSVSWYQQTPGQGLQFLFEYFSETQRNKGNFPGRFSGRQFSNSRSEMNVSTLELGDSALYLCASKSLASSYEQYFGPGTRLTVT.

The chain employs TRBV9 and TRBJ1-1; D unresolved. V was shortened by 2 bases and J by 0 bases, with 20 bases between the two germline ends. From germline, CDR1 is SGDLS and CDR2 YYNGEE. The CDR3 totals 18 residues. CDR3 DNA sequence: TGTGCCAGCAGCGTCGGACGTGTACCCGACCTTCTGAACACTGAAGCTTTCTTT. Protein: CASSVGRVPDLLNTEAFF.

V is TRBV5-6 and J is TRBJ1-1; TRBD1 matches 7 bases. This CDR3 spans 15 amino acids. Per germline, CDR1 SGHDT and CDR2 YYEEEE. Trimming at V came to 3 bases and at J to 2 bases, leaving 7 bases not matched to a gene. This chain's CDR3 is CASSYRDRANTEAFF. The CDR3, as DNA: TGTGCCAGCAGCTACCGGGACAGAGCAAACACTGAAGCTTTCTTT.